The 10 T cell receptor beta chains below come from one sample, sequenced in a study of beta chain features in type 1 diabetes. These receptors' targets are unknown. Sequencing targeted expressed TCRB transcripts, as all isolated RNA had been reverse transcribed. The data were produced by immunoSEQ multiplex PCR, yet TCRdb's version contains in-frame clones alone and is incomplete. The sample records about 700,000 clones, 13% being singletons. General study results and limits: Across all four CD4+ subsets, people with type 1 diabetes showed modestly shorter TCRB CDR3s.

Material for sequencing was naive CD4+ T cells from blood. The receptors shown here come from a man aged 18 to 30 with type 1 diabetes.

This chain links TRBV9 with TRBJ2-1; 9 nucleotides align to TRBD2. Germline-derived CDR1 and CDR2 are SGDLS and YYNGEE. V lost 4 bases and J lost 4; bases outside the gene matches: 12. This CDR3 contains 17 residues. CDR3 loop: CASSTSFPAGGYNEQFF. The DNA of the CDR3 is TGTGCCAGCAGCACCTCCTTCCCAGCGGGGGGTTACAATGAGCAGTTCTTC.

Concerning this clone: Other DNA sequences in this specimen translate into the identical CDR3. The rearrangement joins TRBV5-1 to TRBJ2-5; D call uncertain. Between the trimmed V and J ends, which lost 0 bases and 5 bases, there was a span of 14 bases. Germline CDR1 and CDR2: SGHRS and YFSETQ. This CDR3 spans 15 amino acids. The CDR3 DNA is TGCGCCAGCAGCTTGGAAGCAGGTCTCGGGGAGACCCAGTACTTC. Its translation: CASSLEAGLGETQYF.

This chain links TRBV12-5 with TRBJ2-1; D remains ambiguous. Germline values: CDR1 LGHNT, CDR2 FRNRAP. CDR3 length equals 16 residues. With 0 bases removed from V and 0 bases from J, the gap between germline ends came to 9 bases. The CDR3 nucleotides read TGTGCTAGTGGTTTGGTACTGGTGAGCTCCTACAATGAGCAGTTCTTC. Protein product: CASGLVLVSSYNEQFF.

The V gene is TRBV2, the J gene TRBJ2-7, with 7 bases fitting TRBD1. This CDR3 is 14 amino acids long. Germline trimming cut 10 bases from V and 3 bases from J; bases unmatched to any gene: 12. The germline V gene encodes CDR1 SNHLY and CDR2 FYNNEI. The CDR3 spells CATSSGTVNYEQYF. In DNA form, the CDR3 reads TGTGCCACTAGCTCCGGGACAGTTAACTACGAGCAGTACTTC.

This clone was seen only a few times. The chain has TRBV5-1 and TRBJ2-7; 9 positions agree with TRBD1. The CDR3 totals 15 residues. After removal of 1 base from V and 3 bases from J, the junction contained 5 bases not matched to a gene. CDR1 and CDR2 (germline): SGHRS, YFSETQ. This CDR3 is CASSLTGTGIYEQYF. CDR3 nucleotide sequence: TGCGCCAGCAGCTTGACCGGGACAGGGATCTACGAGCAGTACTTC.

V gene TRBV28 combines with J gene TRBJ1-6; 8 bases map to TRBD1. Unmatched junction bases numbered 8, after V lost 3 bases and J lost 7 bases. CDR1 is MDHEN and CDR2 is SYDVKM in the germline V gene. The CDR3 sequence is 16 residues long. The CDR3 DNA follows: TGTGCCAGCAGTTTTAGCGGACAGGGACCAAATTCACCCCTCCACTTT. It codes for CASSFSGQGPNSPLHF.

Worth noting for this clone: The same CDR3 also results from other DNA sequences found in this sample. The chain links TRBV30 to TRBJ1-5; D not certain. V lost 0 bases and J 5 bases, leaving 8 bases between the germline ends. The germline gives CDR1 GTSNPN, CDR2 SVGIG (reference sequence). The length of the CDR3 is 13 residues. The CDR3 bases are TGTGCCTGGAGTGTTATGGGCGATCAGCCCCAGCATTTT. Translation: CAWSVMGDQPQHF.

The table lists this clone with a few counts. V and J are TRBV9 and TRBJ2-2; D call uncertain. Looked up from germline, CDR1 is SGDLS and CDR2 is YYNGEE. CDR3 length: 16 residues. Trimming stripped 0 bases from V and 4 bases from J, with 13 bases between. In DNA form, the CDR3 reads TGTGCCAGCAGCGTAGGAGCCTCAGTTGGCACCGGGGAGCTGTTTTTT. This encodes CASSVGASVGTGELFF.

The V gene is TRBV18, the J gene TRBJ1-5, with D unresolved. Germline assignment: CDR1 KGHSH and CDR2 LQKENI. V shed 9 bases and J shed 5 bases, with 14 bases lying between them. The CDR3 has 13 amino acids. Here the CDR3 DNA reads TGTGCCAGTTCGGGCCCGAATGATCAGCCCCAGCATTTT. Translated: CASSGPNDQPQHF.

This clone was seen a handful of times. CDR3: CASSPVVRTGPNTEAFF. CDR3 sequence (DNA): TGTGCCAGCTCACCAGTAGTAAGGACTGGCCCGAACACTGAAGCTTTCTTT. This sequence joins TRBV18 and TRBJ1-1; no clear D gene. The CDR3 runs 17 residues. The V end was cut by 2 bases, the J end by 1 base, with 17 bases between. The germline V gene encodes CDR1 KGHSH and CDR2 LQKENI. The whole variable domain, filled in from reference TRBV18 and TRBJ1-1, reads NAGVMQNPRHLVRRRGQEARLRCSPMKGHSHVYWYRQLPEEGLKFMVYLQKENIIDESGMPKERFSAEFPKEGPSILRIQQVVRGDSAAYFCASSPVVRTGPNTEAFFGQGTRLTVV.